This TCR beta chain was obtained from a study of T cells in Graves' hyperthyroidism and ophthalmopathy. TCR beta CDR3 region amplification was performed from RNA transcripts. Using the HTBI primer set, a first-round RT-PCR was run on the TCR CDR3. One entry per CDR3 protein results from TCRdb running MiXCR on the multiplex PCR reads. The sample includes just over 550,000 distinct CDR3 sequences, around 42% of them seen just once. With 0 bases removed from V and 7 bases from J, the gap between germline ends came to 18 bases. Germline V lookup: CDR1 DFQATT, CDR2 SNEGSKA (reference sequence). The CDR3 has 15 amino acids.

The chain carries TRBV20-1 and TRBJ1-2, with D possibly being TRBD1 (5 bases). This receptor was identified in a woman between 18 and 29 years old with Graves' hyperthyroidism. The sequenced sample was peripheral blood or thyroid tissue (not recorded which). For the CDR3, the DNA is TGCAGTGCTAGAGATCCCCAGGGTGAGCTAATTGGCTACACCTTC. Amino acids: CSARDPQGELIGYTF.